The 18 T cell receptor beta chains reported below all come from one sample, sequenced in a study of PD-1 blockade in classical Hodgkin lymphoma. Using immunoSEQ multiplex PCR, the repertoire was profiled, and TCRdb retains in-frame clones only, with some absent. The data hold approximately 21,000 clones, with roughly 72% observed a single time. Each of the patients experienced relapse following autologous stem cell transplantation, and their brentuximab vedotin exposure differed. This specimen consisted of peripheral blood mononuclear cells (PBMCs), obtained at baseline. All receptors derive from a human donor with classical Hodgkin lymphoma.

Here the CDR3 DNA reads TGTGCCAGCGCATCCGGGACTAGCGGGCTGAAACGCACAGATACGCAGTATTTT. This gives the protein CASASGTSGLKRTDTQYF. The chain couples TRBV9 to TRBJ2-3; 12 bases match TRBD2. V dropped 7 bases and J dropped 1; count of bases not matched to a gene: 13. Looked up from germline, CDR1 is SGDLS and CDR2 is YYNGEE. The CDR3 is made up of 18 amino acids.

The V and J genes are TRBV27 and TRBJ1-5; D gene uncertain. Looked up from germline, CDR1 is MNHEY and CDR2 is SMNVEV (reference sequence). The V end was cut by 2 bases, the J end by 1 base, with 9 bases between. The length of the CDR3 is 15 residues. The CDR3 DNA is TGTGCCAGCAGTTTAGAGGCGGGCAGCAATCAGCCCCAGCATTTT. Its translation is CASSLEAGSNQPQHF.

This clone was recorded once. V usage is TRBV9 and J usage is TRBJ1-1, with D tentatively TRBD1 (6 bases). The germline V gene encodes CDR1 SGDLS and CDR2 YYNGEE. The CDR3 runs to 15 residues. Deletions cut 0 bases from V and 4 bases from J, with 13 bases between. The CDR3 spells CASSVGTAPFTEAFF. CDR3 sequence (DNA): TGTGCCAGCAGCGTAGGGACAGCGCCCTTCACTGAAGCTTTCTTT.

This chain joins TRBV5-4 and TRBJ2-7, with unresolved D. The CDR3 has 15 amino acids. The germline V and J ends were trimmed by 6 bases and 5 bases, with 21 bases remaining between them. Per germline, CDR1 SGHNT and CDR2 YYREEE (reference sequence). CDR3 protein: CASTLPPDCSDEQYF. CDR3 DNA sequence: TGTGCCAGCACCCTACCCCCAGACTGCTCGGACGAGCAGTACTTC.

The rearrangement uses TRBV10-3 and TRBJ2-7; tentatively, D is TRBD1 (6 bases). V was shortened by 6 bases and J by 7 bases, with 13 bases between the two germline ends. The CDR3 sequence is 12 residues long. In germline, CDR1 is ENHRY, CDR2 SYGVKD. This chain's CDR3 is CAISGTGKEQYF. The CDR3, as DNA: TGTGCCATCAGCGGCACAGGGAAAGAGCAGTACTTC.

This sequence joins TRBV25-1 and TRBJ2-3; 7 bases align to TRBD2. Germline CDR1 reads MGHDK; CDR2 reads SYGVNS. The CDR3 consists of 17 residues. V gave up 2 bases and J gave up 4 bases; unmatched junction bases: 12. DNA for the CDR3: TGTGCCAGCAGTGAAACCTCTAGCGGTTACGGGGCAGATACGCAGTATTTT. As protein: CASSETSSGYGADTQYF. The full variable domain, its missing parts supplied by reference TRBV25-1 and TRBJ2-3, is EADIYQTPRYLVIGTGKKITLECSQTMGHDKMYWYQQDPGMELHLIHYSYGVNSTEKGDLSSESTVSRIRTEHFPLTLESARPSHTSQYLCASSETSSGYGADTQYFGPGTRLTVL.

This chain's CDR3 is CASSLEKGALNEKLFF. CDR3 in DNA: TGTGCCAGCAGCTTAGAGAAGGGGGCTCTCAATGAAAAACTGTTTTTT. This rearrangement joins TRBV7-2 to TRBJ1-4; 7 bases are shared with TRBD1. The V gene end was trimmed by 1 base and the J gene end by 5 bases; junction bases not matched to a gene: 7. Per germline, CDR1 SGHTA and CDR2 FQGNSA. The CDR3 totals 16 residues. Full variable domain (rest looked up from reference TRBV7-2 and TRBJ1-4): GAGVSQSPSNKVTEKGKDVELRCDPISGHTALYWYRQSLGQGLEFLIYFQGNSAPDKSGLPSDRFSAERTGGSVSTLTIQRTQQEDSAVYLCASSLEKGALNEKLFFGSGTQLSVL.

The rearrangement links TRBV13 to TRBJ2-5; perhaps D is TRBD1 or TRBD2 (5 bases each). Trimming cost V 5 bases and J 2 bases, with 12 bases left between them. The CDR3 consists of 14 residues. Germline V CDR1 and CDR2: PRHDT, FYEKMQ (reference sequence). The CDR3 region has the DNA TGTGCCAGCAGCCTTAGGGGACCACAAGAGACCCAGTACTTC. It is translated as CASSLRGPQETQYF.

V and J are TRBV28 and TRBJ1-2; 10 bases are shared with TRBD1. The CDR3 has 16 amino acids. Germline loops: CDR1 MDHEN, CDR2 SYDVKM. Trimming took 4 bases from V and 5 from J; bases not matched to a gene: 10. CDR3 region: CASSSFGDRGFYGYTF. CDR3 bases: TGTGCCAGCAGTTCCTTCGGGGACAGGGGTTTTTATGGCTACACCTTC.

This clone has just a few counts. V gene TRBV7-8 combines with J gene TRBJ1-6; D might be TRBD1 (5 bases). Germline values: CDR1 SGHVS, CDR2 FQNEAQ. Trimming took 8 bases from V and 0 from J, leaving 11 bases between them. The CDR3 is made up of 15 amino acids. This CDR3 reads CASRHRSSYNSPLHF. The CDR3 DNA reads as TGTGCCAGCCGGCACAGGAGCTCCTATAATTCACCCCTCCACTTT.

There are a few counts of this clone. The V gene is TRBV28, the J gene TRBJ2-7, with no clear D. V was cut by 4 bases and J by 3 bases, with 13 bases left in between. The CDR3 sequence is 14 residues long. The germline gives CDR1 MDHEN, CDR2 SYDVKM. For the CDR3, the DNA is TGTGCCAGCAGTTCGATAGGACGGAGCTACGAGCAGTACTTC. Translation gives CASSSIGRSYEQYF.

The rearrangement links TRBV21-1 to TRBJ2-5; the DNA was not compared with TRBD2, the D call given in the table. TRBV21-1 is given as a pseudogene. The CDR3 covers 16 residues. The CDR3 DNA is TGTGCCAGCAGCAAAGCGGGCGGGAGGCGAATAGAGACCCAGTACTTC. It is translated as CASSKAGGRRIETQYF.

This clone is large within its sample. The chain combines TRBV28 with TRBJ1-4; D ambiguous. Trimming stripped 6 bases from V and 5 bases from J, with 16 bases between. The length of the CDR3 is 15 residues. Germline V gene lookup returns CDR1 MDHEN and CDR2 SYDVKM. The CDR3 sequence: CASSAPGFQNEKLFF. CDR3 DNA sequence: TGTGCCAGCAGCGCACCGGGATTTCAAAATGAAAAACTGTTTTTT.

This chain joins TRBV30 and TRBJ1-4; TRBD1 is a possible D gene (5 bases). Germline V gene sequence: CDR1 GTSNPN, CDR2 SVGIG (reference sequence). The CDR3 has 14 amino acids. The V end lost 7 bases, the J end lost 5 bases, and 17 bases lay between the germline ends. CDR3 nucleotides: TGTGCCTCCACCGGGGGACTGCTGAATGAAAAACTGTTTTTT. Translating gives CASTGGLLNEKLFF.

This clone has more than one count but fewer than ten. The genes are TRBV5-1 and TRBJ1-6; 10 bases align to TRBD1. V lost 3 bases, J lost 0 bases, and 3 bases stayed unmatched. CDR1 is SGHRS and CDR2 is YFSETQ in the germline V gene. CDR3 size: 17 residues. The CDR3 bases are TGCGCCAGCAGCTCGGGACAGGGGAGCTCCTATAATTCACCCCTCCACTTT. This gives the protein CASSSGQGSSYNSPLHF.

V and J are TRBV7-9 and TRBJ1-4, with no clear D. Trimming left V 1 base short and J 6 bases short, with 12 bases between. This CDR3 comprises 15 residues. Germline loops: CDR1 SEHNR, CDR2 FQNEAQ (reference sequence). In DNA form, the CDR3 reads TGTGCCAGCAGCTTAGGCTTAACCCCAGATGAAAAACTGTTTTTT. It yields the protein CASSLGLTPDEKLFF.

The rearrangement links TRBV5-6 to TRBJ2-1, with D possibly called TRBD1 or TRBD2 (5 bases each). The CDR3 contains 16 residues. Germline values: CDR1 SGHDT, CDR2 YYEEEE. The V end lost 0 bases, the J end lost 8 bases, and 18 bases lay between the germline ends. Written as DNA, the CDR3 is TGTGCCAGCAGCTTGGTCCGAGGGGCAGGTACCTATGAGCAGTTCTTC. It specifies CASSLVRGAGTYEQFF. Full variable domain (missing parts from reference TRBV5-6 and TRBJ2-1): DAGVTQSPTHLIKTRGQQVTLRCSPKSGHDTVSWYQQALGQGPQFIFQYYEEEERQRGNFPDRFSGHQFPNYSSELNVNALLLGDSALYLCASSLVRGAGTYEQFFGPGTRLTVL.

This rearrangement joins TRBV5-8 to TRBJ2-5; tentative D call: TRBD2 (5 bases). CDR3 length: 16 residues. Germline CDR1 is SGHTS and CDR2 is YDEGEE. V was trimmed by 4 bases and J by 1 base, leaving 17 bases between them. Here the CDR3 reads CASSPRRALGQETQYF. CDR3 coding DNA: TGTGCCAGCAGCCCCAGGCGGGCCTTGGGCCAAGAGACCCAGTACTTC.